The 12 T cell receptor beta chains below were found in one sample sequenced in a study of neurological immune-mediated disorders. TCRdb called the 5' RACE reads again in MiXCR, with one record for every CDR3 protein. The data show about 79,000 distinct CDR3 sequences, around an eighth seen once. The sample consisted of PBMCs. The source is a woman aged 45-59 years in good health.

This clonotype was found many times. The gene calls are TRBV5-1 and TRBJ1-3, with TRBD1 as a possible D gene (6 bases). Trimming pared 4 bases from V and 4 bases from J, leaving 12 bases between. The CDR3 runs 14 residues. Germline-derived CDR1 and CDR2 are SGHRS and YFSETQ. CDR3 bases: TGCGCCAGCAGCGGAGGACAGTCGGGAAACACCATATATTTT. As protein: CASSGGQSGNTIYF.

In this sample, this clonotype turned up many times. V is TRBV10-3 and J is TRBJ2-7, with 8 bases fitting TRBD2. This CDR3 contains 12 residues. Trimming cost V 8 bases and J 3 bases; bases outside gene matches: 3. The V gene's germline CDR1 is ENHRY and CDR2 SYGVKD. The CDR3 reads CAIRGGDYEQYF. CDR3 bases: TGTGCCATCCGGGGGGGGGACTACGAGCAGTACTTC.

This clonotype showed up many times. This sequence joins TRBV5-1 and TRBJ2-2; D is perhaps TRBD2 (5 bases). This CDR3 contains 16 residues. Germline assignment: CDR1 SGHRS and CDR2 YFSETQ. V shed 6 bases and J shed 3 bases, with 18 bases lying between them. The CDR3 reads CASMRPDGKDTGELFF. The CDR3 nucleotides read TGCGCCAGCATGCGGCCCGACGGGAAGGACACCGGGGAGCTGTTTTTT.

There are many counts of this clonotype. CDR3 sequence (DNA): TGTGCCAGCAGTTTAATTCAAAGGCTGGAGACCCAGTACTTC. This sequence encodes CASSLIQRLETQYF. The chain links TRBV12-3 or TRBV12-4 to TRBJ2-5; D is ambiguous. There are 14 residues in the CDR3. The V end was cut by 2 bases, the J end by 5 bases, with 12 bases between.

This clonotype was observed at least ten times. This chain joins TRBV28 and TRBJ1-5; D uncertain. Germline assignment: CDR1 MDHEN and CDR2 SYDVKM. The CDR3 is 16 amino acids. Trimming pared 4 bases from V and 0 bases from J, leaving 13 bases between. The CDR3 DNA is TGTGCCAGCAGTTCCCGGACCGGGTTTAGCAATCAGCCCCAGCATTTT. It specifies CASSSRTGFSNQPQHF.

This clonotype was observed many times. The chain links TRBV5-1 to TRBJ2-1; D perhaps matches TRBD1 (5 bases). Between the trimmed V and J ends, which lost 4 bases and 6 bases, there was a span of 17 bases. The CDR3 spans 15 residues. Germline-derived CDR1 and CDR2 are SGHRS and YFSETQ. For the CDR3, the DNA is TGCGCCAGCAGCCCGATAGATGAGCAGGGCAATGAGCAGTTCTTC. It codes for CASSPIDEQGNEQFF. Full variable domain (rest looked up from reference TRBV5-1 and TRBJ2-1): KAGVTQTPRYLIKTRGQQVTLSCSPISGHRSVSWYQQTPGQGLQFLFEYFSETQRNKGNFPGRFSGRQFSNSRSEMNVSTLELGDSALYLCASSPIDEQGNEQFFGPGTRLTVL.

This clonotype was picked up many times. The gene calls are TRBV5-1 and TRBJ2-2; D uncertain. The CDR3 is made up of 13 amino acids. The germline V and J ends were trimmed by 0 bases and 4 bases, with 4 bases remaining between them. The germline CDR1 and CDR2 sequences are SGHRS and YFSETQ. The CDR3 reads CASSLVVTGELFF. CDR3 nucleotides: TGCGCCAGCAGCTTGGTCGTCACCGGGGAGCTGTTTTTT.

The chain is built from TRBV2 and TRBJ2-1; no clear D. The CDR3 runs to 12 residues. CDR1 and CDR2 from the germline V gene are SNHLY and FYNNEI. V was pared by 8 bases and J by 0 bases, with 5 bases between. The CDR3 sequence is CASASSYNEQFF. The DNA of the CDR3 is TGTGCCAGCGCGAGCTCCTACAATGAGCAGTTCTTC.

This clonotype was observed at least ten times. This chain uses TRBV5-1 with TRBJ1-1; 7 bases are a match to TRBD1. The CDR3 is made up of 14 amino acids. Trimming at V came to 0 bases and at J to 7 bases, leaving 6 bases not matched to a gene. Germline lookup yields CDR1 SGHRS and CDR2 YFSETQ. This CDR3 reads CASSLVSRDSEAFF. CDR3 bases: TGCGCCAGCAGCTTGGTCTCCCGGGACAGTGAAGCTTTCTTT.

This clonotype was counted ten times or more. The chain couples TRBV20-1 to TRBJ1-2, with 8 bases that match TRBD1. V was pared by 5 bases and J by 7 bases, with 9 bases of the junction left unmatched. The CDR3 is made up of 13 amino acids. Germline V gives CDR1 DFQATT, CDR2 SNEGSKA (reference sequence). This chain's CDR3 is CSAEGQGAGGYTF. As DNA, the CDR3 is TGCAGTGCTGAAGGGCAGGGGGCGGGTGGCTACACCTTC.

This clonotype was picked up a small number of times. This sequence joins TRBV28 and TRBJ1-5, with D unclear. This CDR3 region has 14 residues. Germline V gene lookup returns CDR1 MDHEN and CDR2 SYDVKM. Trimming removed 2 bases from V and 3 bases from J, with 8 bases in between. CDR3 sequence (DNA): TGTGCCAGCAGTTTAGTTCAGAACAATCAGCCCCAGCATTTT. This gives the protein CASSLVQNNQPQHF.

This clonotype was seen many times. The chain joins TRBV29-1 to TRBJ1-1; 7 bases are a match to TRBD1. Germline V lookup: CDR1 SQVTM, CDR2 ANQGSEA. The CDR3 length is 16 residues. V shed 0 bases and J 4 bases; nucleotides not matched to a gene: 11. Here the CDR3 reads CSVEEGSGQGVTEAFF. Written as DNA, the CDR3 is TGCAGCGTTGAAGAGGGTTCAGGGCAGGGGGTCACTGAAGCTTTCTTT.